The clone carrying this T cell receptor (beta chain) was seen repeatedly, ten times or more. Unmatched junction bases numbered 7, after V lost 3 bases and J lost 2 bases. Germline V gene sequence: CDR1 DFQATT, CDR2 SNEGSKA (reference sequence). The CDR3 totals 15 residues. This sample was included in a study of HIV-infected patients and healthy controls. Via MiXCR, TCRdb re-called the 5' RACE reads, giving one row per CDR3 protein. The sample records 50,000 to 80,000 distinct CDR3 sequences, 15% to 20% being singletons. This clonotype was obtained from a human donor in good health. The sequenced sample consisted of CD4+ T cells from blood. The V call is TRBV20-1, the J call TRBJ1-2, with 9 bases aligning to TRBD1. The CDR3 here is CSARSGQGINYGYTF. The CDR3 region has the DNA TGCAGTGCTAGGTCTGGACAGGGGATCAACTATGGCTACACCTTC.